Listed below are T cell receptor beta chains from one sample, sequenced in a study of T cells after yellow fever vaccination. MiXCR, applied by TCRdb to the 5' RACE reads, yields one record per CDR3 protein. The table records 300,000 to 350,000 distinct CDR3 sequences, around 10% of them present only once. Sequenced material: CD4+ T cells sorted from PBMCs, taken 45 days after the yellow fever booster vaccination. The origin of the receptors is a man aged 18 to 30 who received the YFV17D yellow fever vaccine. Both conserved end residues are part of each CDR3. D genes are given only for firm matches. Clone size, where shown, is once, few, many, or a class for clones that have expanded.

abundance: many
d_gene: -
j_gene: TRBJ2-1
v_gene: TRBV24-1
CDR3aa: CATSDQDPSSYNEQFF
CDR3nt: TGTGCCACCAGTGACCAAGACCCCAGCTCCTACAATGAGCAGTTCTTC

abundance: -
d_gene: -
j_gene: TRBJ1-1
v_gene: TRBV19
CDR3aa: CASRDQGAVNTEAFF
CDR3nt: TGTGCCAGTAGGGATCAGGGAGCCGTGAACACTGAAGCTTTCTTT

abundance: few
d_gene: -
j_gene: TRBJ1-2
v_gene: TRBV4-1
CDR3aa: CASRPTRGTKHGYTF
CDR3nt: TGCGCCAGCAGACCGACTAGGGGGACGAAGCATGGCTACACCTTC

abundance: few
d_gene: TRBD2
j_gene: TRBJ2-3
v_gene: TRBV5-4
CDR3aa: CASSFAGDLTDTQYF
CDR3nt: TGTGCCAGCAGCTTTGCGGGGGACCTCACAGATACGCAGTATTTT

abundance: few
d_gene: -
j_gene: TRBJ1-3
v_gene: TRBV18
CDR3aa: CASSPYRDSGNTIYF
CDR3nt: TGTGCCAGCTCACCATACAGGGACTCTGGAAACACCATATATTTT

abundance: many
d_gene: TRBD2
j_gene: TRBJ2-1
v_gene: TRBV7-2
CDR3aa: CASSSGTSTYNEQFF
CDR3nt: TGTGCCAGCAGCTCGGGGACTAGCACCTACAATGAGCAGTTCTTC

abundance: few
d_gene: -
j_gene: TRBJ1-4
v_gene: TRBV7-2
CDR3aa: CASSLGAGSEKLFF
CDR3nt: TGTGCCAGCAGCTTAGGTGCAGGGAGTGAAAAACTGTTTTTT

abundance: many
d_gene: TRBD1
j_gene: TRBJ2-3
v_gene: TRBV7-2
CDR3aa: CASLRGQGARDTQYF
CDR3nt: TGTGCCAGCCTCCGCGGACAGGGGGCGAGGGATACGCAGTATTTT

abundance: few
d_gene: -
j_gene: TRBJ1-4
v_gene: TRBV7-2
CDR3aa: CASSFRPGFLGEKLFF
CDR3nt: TGTGCCAGCAGCTTTAGGCCGGGCTTCTTGGGGGAAAAACTGTTTTTT

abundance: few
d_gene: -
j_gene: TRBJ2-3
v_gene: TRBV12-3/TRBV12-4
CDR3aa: CASSPSDRSVAQYF
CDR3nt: TGTGCCAGCAGTCCGTCAGACCGATCGGTGGCGCAGTATTTT

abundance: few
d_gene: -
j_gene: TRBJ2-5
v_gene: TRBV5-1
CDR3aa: CASNPTDSQETQYF
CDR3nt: TGCGCCAGCAACCCAACCGACAGCCAAGAGACCCAGTACTTC